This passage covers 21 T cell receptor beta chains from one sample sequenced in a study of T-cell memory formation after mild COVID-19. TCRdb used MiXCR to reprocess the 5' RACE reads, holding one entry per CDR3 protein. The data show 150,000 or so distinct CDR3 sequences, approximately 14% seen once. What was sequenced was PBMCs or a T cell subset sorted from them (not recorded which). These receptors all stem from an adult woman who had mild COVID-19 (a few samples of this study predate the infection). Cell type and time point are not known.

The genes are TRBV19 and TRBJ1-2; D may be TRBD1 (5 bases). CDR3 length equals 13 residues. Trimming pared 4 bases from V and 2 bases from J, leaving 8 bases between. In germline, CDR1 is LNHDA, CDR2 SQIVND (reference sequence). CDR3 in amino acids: CASSKGPNYGYTF. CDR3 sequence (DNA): TGTGCCAGTAGTAAGGGACCCAACTATGGCTACACCTTC.

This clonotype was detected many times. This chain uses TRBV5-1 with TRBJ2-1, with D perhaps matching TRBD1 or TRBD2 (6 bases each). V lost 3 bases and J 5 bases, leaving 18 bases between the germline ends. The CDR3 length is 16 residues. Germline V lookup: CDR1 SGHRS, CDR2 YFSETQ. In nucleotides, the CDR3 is TGCGCCAGCAGCTACCCCGAGGGGGGCTTAGACAATGAGCAGTTCTTC. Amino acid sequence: CASSYPEGGLDNEQFF.

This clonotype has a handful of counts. The CDR3 region is CASSFSVGDTQYF. CDR3 coding DNA: TGCGCCAGCAGCTTTTCTGTCGGGGATACGCAGTATTTT. The V gene is TRBV5-1, the J gene TRBJ2-3; no definite D call. Deletions cut 2 bases from V and 6 bases from J, with 10 bases between. The CDR3 consists of 13 residues. Germline V lookup: CDR1 SGHRS, CDR2 YFSETQ. Drawing the rest from reference TRBV5-1 and TRBJ2-3, the complete variable domain is KAGVTQTPRYLIKTRGQQVTLSCSPISGHRSVSWYQQTPGQGLQFLFEYFSETQRNKGNFPGRFSGRQFSNSRSEMNVSTLELGDSALYLCASSFSVGDTQYFGPGTRLTVL.

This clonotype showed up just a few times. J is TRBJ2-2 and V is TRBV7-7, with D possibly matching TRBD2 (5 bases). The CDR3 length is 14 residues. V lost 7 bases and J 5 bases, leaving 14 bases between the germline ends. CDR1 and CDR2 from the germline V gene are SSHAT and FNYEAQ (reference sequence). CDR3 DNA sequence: TGTGCCAGCACCCACGAGGGAGTTACCGGGGAGCTGTTTTTT. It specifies CASTHEGVTGELFF.

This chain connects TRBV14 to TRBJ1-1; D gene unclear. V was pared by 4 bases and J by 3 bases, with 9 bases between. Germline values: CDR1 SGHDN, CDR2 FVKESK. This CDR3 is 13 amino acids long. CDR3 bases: TGTGCCAGCAGCCGAATTAGTCACACTGAAGCTTTCTTT. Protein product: CASSRISHTEAFF.

CDR3 residues: CASSTYRGANYGYTF. The CDR3 nucleotides read TGTGCCAGCAGTACCTACAGGGGAGCTAACTATGGCTACACCTTC. This chain links TRBV6-5 with TRBJ1-2; 7 bases are a match to TRBD1. CDR3 length: 15 residues. Trimming took 5 bases from V and 0 from J; bases not matched to a gene: 6. Germline V lookup: CDR1 MNHEY, CDR2 SVGAGI.

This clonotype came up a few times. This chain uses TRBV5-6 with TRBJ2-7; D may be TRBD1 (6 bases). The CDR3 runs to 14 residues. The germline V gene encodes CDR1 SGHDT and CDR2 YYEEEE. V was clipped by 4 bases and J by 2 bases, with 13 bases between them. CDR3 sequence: CASSLGTSTYEQYF. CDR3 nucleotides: TGTGCCAGCAGCCTCGGGACATCGACCTACGAGCAGTACTTC.

The CDR3 nucleotides read TGCAGCGTAGGGGCCACGGGGACAGGTTCCTACAATGAGCAGTTCTTC. This codes for CSVGATGTGSYNEQFF. V gene TRBV29-1 combines with J gene TRBJ2-1; 8 bases are shared with TRBD1. Germline-derived CDR1 and CDR2 are SQVTM and ANQGSEA. The CDR3 spans 16 residues. J lost 1 base, V lost 6 bases, and 11 bases had no gene match.

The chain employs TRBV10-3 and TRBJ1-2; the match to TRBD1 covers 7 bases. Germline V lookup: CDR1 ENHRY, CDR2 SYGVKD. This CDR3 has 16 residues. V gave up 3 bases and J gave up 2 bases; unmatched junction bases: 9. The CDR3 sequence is CAISEGGQRANYGYTF. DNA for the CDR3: TGTGCCATCAGTGAAGGGGGACAGCGGGCAAACTATGGCTACACCTTC.

The CDR3 DNA sequence: TGTGCCTCGTGTGGGCAGATTAATGAAAAACTGTTTTTT. Its protein product is CASCGQINEKLFF. The rearrangement joins TRBV30 to TRBJ1-4; D is undetermined. This CDR3 is built from 13 residues. Trimming took off 7 bases at V and 4 bases at J, with 13 bases between the two ends. The V gene's germline CDR1 is GTSNPN and CDR2 SVGIG (reference sequence).

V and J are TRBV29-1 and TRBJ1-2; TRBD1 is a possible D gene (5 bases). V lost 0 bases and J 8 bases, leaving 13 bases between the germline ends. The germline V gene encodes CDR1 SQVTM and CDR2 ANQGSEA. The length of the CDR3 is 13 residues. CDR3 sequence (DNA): TGCAGCGTTGAAGATTTGGGGCCAAGCGGCTACACCTTC. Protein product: CSVEDLGPSGYTF.

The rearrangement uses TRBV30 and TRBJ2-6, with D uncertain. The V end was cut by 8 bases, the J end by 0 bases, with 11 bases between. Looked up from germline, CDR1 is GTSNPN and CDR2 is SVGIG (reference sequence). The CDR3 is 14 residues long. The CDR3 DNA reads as TGTGCCGTTCCCCCCGTCTCTGGGGCCAACGTCCTGACTTTC. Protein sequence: CAVPPVSGANVLTF.

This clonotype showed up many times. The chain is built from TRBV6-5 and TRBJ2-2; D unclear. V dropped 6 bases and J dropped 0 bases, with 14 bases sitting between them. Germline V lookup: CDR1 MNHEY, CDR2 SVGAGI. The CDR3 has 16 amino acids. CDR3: CASSLDGPTNTGELFF. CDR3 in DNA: TGTGCCAGCAGCCTAGACGGTCCTACGAACACCGGGGAGCTGTTTTTT.

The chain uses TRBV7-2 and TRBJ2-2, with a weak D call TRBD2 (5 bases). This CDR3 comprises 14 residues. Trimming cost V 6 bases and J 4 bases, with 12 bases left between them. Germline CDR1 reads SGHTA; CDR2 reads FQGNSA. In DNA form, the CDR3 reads TGTGCCAGCAGACTAGATGGGTCCACCGGGGAGCTGTTTTTT. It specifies CASRLDGSTGELFF.

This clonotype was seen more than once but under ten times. In DNA, the CDR3 is TGCGCCAGCAGCTTAACCCGCGCAGGGGCAGATACGCAGTATTTT. Encoded protein: CASSLTRAGADTQYF. The chain has TRBV5-1 and TRBJ2-3; possibly TRBD1 for D (6 bases). V gave up 2 bases and J gave up 4 bases, with 14 bases separating them. This CDR3 region has 15 residues. Germline CDR1 SGHRS, CDR2 YFSETQ.

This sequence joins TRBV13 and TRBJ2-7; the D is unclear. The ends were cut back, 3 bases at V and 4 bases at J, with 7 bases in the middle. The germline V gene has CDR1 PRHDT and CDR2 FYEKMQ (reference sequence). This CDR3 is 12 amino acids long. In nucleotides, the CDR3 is TGTGCCAGCAGCTTCGGTGATTACGAGCAGTACTTC. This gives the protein CASSFGDYEQYF. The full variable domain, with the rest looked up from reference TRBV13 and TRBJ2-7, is AAGVIQSPRHLIKEKRETATLKCYPIPRHDTVYWYQQGPGQDPQFLISFYEKMQSDKGSIPDRFSAQQFSDYHSELNMSSLELGDSALYFCASSFGDYEQYFGPGTRLTVT.

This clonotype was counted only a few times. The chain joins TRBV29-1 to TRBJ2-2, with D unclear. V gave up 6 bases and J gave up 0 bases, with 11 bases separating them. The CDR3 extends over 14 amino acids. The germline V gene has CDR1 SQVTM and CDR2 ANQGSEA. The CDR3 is CSVERISNTGELFF. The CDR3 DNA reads TGCAGCGTAGAACGGATATCGAACACCGGGGAGCTGTTTTTT.

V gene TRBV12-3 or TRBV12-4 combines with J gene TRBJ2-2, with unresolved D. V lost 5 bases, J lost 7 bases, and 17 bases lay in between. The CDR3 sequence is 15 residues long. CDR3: CASSPDRRAVGELFF. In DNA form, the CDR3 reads TGTGCCAGCAGTCCAGACCGCCGGGCGGTCGGGGAGCTGTTTTTT.

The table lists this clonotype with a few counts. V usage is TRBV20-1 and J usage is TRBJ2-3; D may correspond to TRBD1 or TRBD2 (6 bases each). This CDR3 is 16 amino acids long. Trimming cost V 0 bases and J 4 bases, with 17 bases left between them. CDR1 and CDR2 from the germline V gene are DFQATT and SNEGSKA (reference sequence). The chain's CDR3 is CSARDPAGGPPDTQYF. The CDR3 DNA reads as TGCAGTGCTAGAGATCCCGCCGGGGGCCCCCCAGATACGCAGTATTTT.

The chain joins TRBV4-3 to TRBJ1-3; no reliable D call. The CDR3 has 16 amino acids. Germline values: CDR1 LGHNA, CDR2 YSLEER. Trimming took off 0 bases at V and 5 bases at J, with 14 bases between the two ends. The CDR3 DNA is TGCGCCAGCAGCCAAGACCGTCGGGGATCGAGAAACACCATATATTTT. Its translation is CASSQDRRGSRNTIYF.

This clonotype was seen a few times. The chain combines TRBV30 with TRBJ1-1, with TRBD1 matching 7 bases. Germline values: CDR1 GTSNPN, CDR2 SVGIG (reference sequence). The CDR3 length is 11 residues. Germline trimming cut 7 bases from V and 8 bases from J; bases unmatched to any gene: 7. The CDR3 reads CAFDRALEAFF. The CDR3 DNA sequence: TGTGCCTTCGACAGGGCACTCGAAGCTTTCTTT.